This T cell receptor (beta chain) is drawn from a study of technical replicates of blood from several donors. The table came from immunoSEQ multiplex PCR; TCRdb's copy has only in-frame clones and leaves some out. The repertoire holds about 83,000 clones, with about 97% as singletons. Per the germline V gene, CDR1 is GTSNPN and CDR2 is SVGIG (reference sequence). This CDR3 comprises 16 residues. The V and J ends lost 2 bases and 1 base, in that order; junction bases with no gene match: 11. Source material: T cells isolated from PBMCs. The TCR originated in a human donor in good health. This chain joins TRBV30 and TRBJ2-7; 7 nucleotides match TRBD1. Here the CDR3 DNA reads TGTGCCTGGAGTCCTAAAAGGGCACAGGGGTCCTACGAGCAGTACTTC. This gives the protein CAWSPKRAQGSYEQYF.